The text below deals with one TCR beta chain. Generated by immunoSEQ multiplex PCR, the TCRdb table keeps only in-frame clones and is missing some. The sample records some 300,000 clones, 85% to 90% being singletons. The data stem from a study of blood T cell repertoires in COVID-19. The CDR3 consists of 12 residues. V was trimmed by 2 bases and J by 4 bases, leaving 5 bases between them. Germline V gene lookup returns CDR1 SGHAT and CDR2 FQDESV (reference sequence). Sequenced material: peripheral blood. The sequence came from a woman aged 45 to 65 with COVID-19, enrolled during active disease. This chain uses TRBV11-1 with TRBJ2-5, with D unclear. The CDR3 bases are TGTGCCAGCAGCTTAAGTAGAGAGACCCAGTACTTC. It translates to CASSLSRETQYF.